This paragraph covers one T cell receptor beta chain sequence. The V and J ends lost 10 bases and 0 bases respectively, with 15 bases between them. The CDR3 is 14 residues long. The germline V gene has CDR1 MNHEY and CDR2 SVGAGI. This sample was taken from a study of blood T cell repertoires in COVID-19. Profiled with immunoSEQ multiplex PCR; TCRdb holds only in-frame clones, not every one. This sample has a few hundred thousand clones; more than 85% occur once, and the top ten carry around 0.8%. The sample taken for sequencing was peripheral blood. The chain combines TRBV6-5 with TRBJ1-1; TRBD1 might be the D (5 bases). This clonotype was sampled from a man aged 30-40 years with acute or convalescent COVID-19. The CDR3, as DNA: TGTGCCACCCTTAACAGGATGATGAACACTGAAGCTTTCTTT. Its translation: CATLNRMMNTEAFF.